This TCR beta chain was obtained from a study of metastatic and nonmetastatic thyroid tumors. Study summary: The comparison covered peripheral blood and tumor or nodule tissue in malignant and benign thyroid patients.

This clone was observed many times. The CDR3 contains 14 residues. Germline V gene sequence: CDR1 SGHAT, CDR2 FQDESV (reference sequence). Trimming took 5 bases from V and 0 from J, leaving 8 bases between them. Original analysis: Across clinicopathological groups, CDR3 differences served as the basis for building a distant-metastasis classifier for papillary thyroid cancer. Using MiXCR, TCRdb re-called clones from the PCR reads. None of the V and J calls come from the authors' own analysis; TCRdb made them. This sample has 50,000 to 70,000 clones, with less than 5% found just once. Thyroid surgery was performed in patients who had received no treatment beforehand.

The sample consisted of blood. The origin of this receptor is a female donor with papillary thyroid cancer or a benign thyroid nodule (not recorded which). Some clones in this sample may be carry-over from other donors' samples. The rearrangement uses TRBV11-1 and TRBJ2-1; TRBD2 might be the D (6 bases). The CDR3: CASSRTNSYNEQFF. Here the CDR3 DNA reads TGTGCCAGCAGCAGGACTAACTCCTACAATGAGCAGTTCTTC.